A selection of T cell receptor beta chains follows, all from one sample in a study of OX40 agonist ivuxolimab in advanced cancers. Assay used: immunoSEQ multiplex PCR; TCRdb lists only in-frame clones, some missing. The sample yields fewer than 90,000 clones, roughly 89% seen once. The sequenced sample was CD4+ or CD8+ T cells sorted from blood, obtained in a trial of the OX40 agonist ivuxolimab. Receptors were obtained from an adult with an advanced solid tumor such as melanoma, head and neck, liver or kidney cancer. Both conserved end residues are part of each CDR3. Fields, in order: D gene, V gene, clone size, J gene, CDR3 protein. D genes are given only for firm matches. Clone size, where shown, is once, few, many, or a class for clones that have expanded.

d_gene: TRBD2
v_gene: TRBV30
abundance: NA
j_gene: TRBJ2-1
CDR3aa: CAWSVLAGDNEQFF

d_gene: NA
v_gene: TRBV5-1
abundance: once
j_gene: TRBJ2-3
CDR3aa: CASSASTSTDTQYF

d_gene: NA
v_gene: TRBV11-2
abundance: NA
j_gene: TRBJ1-2
CDR3aa: CASSLGGGTLGYGYTF

d_gene: NA
v_gene: TRBV2
abundance: NA
j_gene: TRBJ2-1
CDR3aa: CASSTGALDEQFF

d_gene: TRBD2
v_gene: TRBV7-9
abundance: NA
j_gene: TRBJ2-7
CDR3aa: CASSLYRAAAGVDEQYF

d_gene: NA
v_gene: TRBV19
abundance: NA
j_gene: TRBJ2-1
CDR3aa: CATDSYNEQFF

d_gene: NA
v_gene: TRBV27
abundance: few
j_gene: TRBJ1-5
CDR3aa: CASSKREGGQPQHF

d_gene: NA
v_gene: TRBV4-1
abundance: NA
j_gene: TRBJ1-2
CDR3aa: CASSQGDGYTF

d_gene: TRBD1
v_gene: TRBV18
abundance: NA
j_gene: TRBJ2-5
CDR3aa: CASSPTGGGETQYF

d_gene: TRBD1
v_gene: TRBV6-1
abundance: NA
j_gene: TRBJ1-6
CDR3aa: CASSIDRGDSPLHF

d_gene: NA
v_gene: TRBV7-3
abundance: NA
j_gene: TRBJ2-2
CDR3aa: CASSARGPYTGELFF

d_gene: NA
v_gene: TRBV15
abundance: NA
j_gene: TRBJ1-1
CDR3aa: CATSREGSLNTEAFF

d_gene: NA
v_gene: TRBV29-1
abundance: NA
j_gene: TRBJ2-1
CDR3aa: CSVTRGAMFNEQFF

d_gene: TRBD2
v_gene: TRBV4-2
abundance: NA
j_gene: TRBJ2-2
CDR3aa: CASSQVTSGNTGELFF

d_gene: NA
v_gene: TRBV29-1
abundance: NA
j_gene: TRBJ1-1
CDR3aa: CSVFGGTDTEAFF

d_gene: TRBD2
v_gene: TRBV18
abundance: NA
j_gene: TRBJ2-3
CDR3aa: CASSPRAGGPDTQYF

d_gene: TRBD2
v_gene: TRBV6-6
abundance: NA
j_gene: TRBJ2-7
CDR3aa: CASSYPGGRADEQYF

d_gene: TRBD1
v_gene: TRBV18
abundance: NA
j_gene: TRBJ1-4
CDR3aa: CASSPRGQGRTNEKLFF

d_gene: NA
v_gene: TRBV5-1
abundance: NA
j_gene: TRBJ2-3
CDR3aa: CASSSSGTSRTDTQYF

d_gene: TRBD1
v_gene: TRBV6-6
abundance: NA
j_gene: TRBJ1-5
CDR3aa: CASSLTGGGNQPQHF

d_gene: NA
v_gene: TRBV28
abundance: NA
j_gene: TRBJ1-5
CDR3aa: CASSLPVGSQHF

d_gene: NA
v_gene: TRBV6-5
abundance: NA
j_gene: TRBJ2-2
CDR3aa: CAIPLQGTNTGELFF

d_gene: NA
v_gene: TRBV29-1
abundance: NA
j_gene: TRBJ1-3
CDR3aa: CSVEDLSSGNTIYF

d_gene: NA
v_gene: TRBV5-1
abundance: once
j_gene: TRBJ1-2
CDR3aa: CASSLVGKGLYGYTF

d_gene: TRBD1
v_gene: TRBV11-2
abundance: few
j_gene: TRBJ2-1
CDR3aa: CASSTIRTGYRGYNEQFF

d_gene: TRBD1
v_gene: TRBV19
abundance: NA
j_gene: TRBJ2-7
CDR3aa: CASSKGQNYEQYF

d_gene: NA
v_gene: TRBV14
abundance: NA
j_gene: TRBJ2-5
CDR3aa: CASRRVHGVQETQYF

d_gene: TRBD2
v_gene: TRBV7-2
abundance: NA
j_gene: TRBJ2-3
CDR3aa: CASSLVGAGGGTDTQYF